Below, 25 T cell receptor beta chains from the same sample are listed, as sequenced in a study of CD8 T cells in Susac syndrome. Random hexamers primed reverse transcription of about 0.45 to 1 ug RNA. TCRdb processed the immunoSEQ multiplex PCR reads anew with MiXCR; each CDR3 protein has one entry. The table lists 100,000 to 150,000 distinct CDR3 sequences, just under 95% of them singletons. Sequenced: CD8+ T cells from PBMCs. These receptors originate from a human donor with Susac syndrome.

The V call is TRBV12-3 or TRBV12-4, the J call TRBJ1-5; D is uncertain. V lost 3 bases to trimming and J lost 0 bases, with 3 bases between them. The CDR3 loop spans 13 amino acids. The DNA for the CDR3 is TGTGCCAGCAGTTTGTATAGCAATCAGCCCCAGCATTTT. Translating it yields CASSLYSNQPQHF.

This clonotype was seen a single time. This rearrangement joins TRBV24-1 to TRBJ1-4; D perhaps matches TRBD1 (5 bases). The CDR3 extends over 16 amino acids. V shed 4 bases and J shed 8 bases, with 19 bases lying between them. CDR1 is KGHDR, CDR2 SFDVKD, per germline. CDR3 coding DNA: TGTGCCACCAGTGAAGGGCACGGGACGGAAGAAGAAAAACTGTTTTTT. Protein sequence: CATSEGHGTEEEKLFF.

The chain uses TRBV6-6 and TRBJ1-1; D is undetermined. This CDR3 contains 14 residues. In germline, CDR1 is MNHNY, CDR2 SVGAGI (reference sequence). The germline V and J ends were trimmed by 4 bases and 1 base, with 10 bases remaining between them. The CDR3: CASSSRDGNTEAFF. The CDR3 coding sequence is TGTGCCAGCAGTTCCCGAGACGGGAACACTGAAGCTTTCTTT.

The chain uses TRBV23-1 and TRBJ1-1, with 7 nucleotides matching TRBD1. TRBV23-1 carries the ORF label, with uncertain function. CDR3 size: 18 residues. The J segment lost 0 bases and the V segment lost 3 bases, leaving 13 bases of the junction unmatched. The CDR3 DNA reads as TGCGCCAGCAGTCACCATAGACCCTTCAGGGGGATGAACACTGAAGCTTTCTTT. Encoded protein: CASSHHRPFRGMNTEAFF.

The genes are TRBV7-8 and TRBJ1-5; possible D gene TRBD1, 6 bases. CDR3 length: 16 amino acids. CDR1 is SGHVS and CDR2 is FQNEAQ in the germline V gene. V lost 5 bases to trimming and J lost 5 bases, with 19 bases between them. The DNA of the CDR3 is TGTGCCAGCAGCCCCGCCCGTGGCAGGGGTTATCAGCCCCAGCATTTT. Its protein product is CASSPARGRGYQPQHF.

V is TRBV30 and J is TRBJ1-1, with 7 bases that match TRBD1. V was clipped by 1 base and J by 3 bases; unmatched bases: 8. The germline V gene has CDR1 GTSNPN and CDR2 SVGIG (reference sequence). The CDR3 is 15 amino acids. This CDR3 is CAWSGTGRLDTEAFF. CDR3 bases: TGTGCCTGGAGTGGGACAGGTCGGCTCGACACTGAAGCTTTCTTT.

V usage is TRBV3-1 and J usage is TRBJ2-5, with 7 bases matching TRBD2. The CDR3 sequence is 15 residues long. Losses at the gene ends were 2 bases for V and 4 bases for J; bases not matched to a gene: 7. Germline loops: CDR1 LGHDT, CDR2 YNNKEL (reference sequence). CDR3 sequence reads: CASSQSPLAGETQYF. CDR3 nucleotide sequence: TGTGCCAGCAGCCAAAGCCCGTTAGCGGGAGAGACCCAGTACTTC.

The genes are TRBV29-1 and TRBJ1-2, with TRBD1 as a possible D gene (6 bases). Trimming pared 4 bases from V and 3 bases from J, leaving 9 bases between. The germline gives CDR1 SQVTM, CDR2 ANQGSEA. CDR3 size: 12 residues. This chain's CDR3 is CSVGGADYGYTF. CDR3 bases: TGCAGCGTTGGGGGGGCAGACTATGGCTACACCTTC. The variable domain in full, with the rest retrieved from reference TRBV29-1 and TRBJ1-2, is SAVISQKPSRDICQRGTSLTIQCQVDSQVTMMFWYRQQPGQSLTLIATANQGSEATYESGFVIDKFPISRPNLTFSTLTVSNMSPEDSSIYLCSVGGADYGYTFGSGTRLTVV.

The chain has TRBV11-2 and TRBJ1-2; D may be TRBD1 (6 bases). The CDR3 has 15 amino acids. The ends were cut back, 5 bases at V and 3 bases at J, with 16 bases in the middle. Germline V gene lookup returns CDR1 SGHAT and CDR2 FQNNGV. The CDR3 loop is CASSTLRQDHYGYTF. CDR3 DNA sequence: TGTGCCAGCAGCACACTCAGACAGGACCACTATGGCTACACCTTC.

J is TRBJ2-1 and V is TRBV12-5; no clear D. This CDR3 spans 13 amino acids. Trimming took 6 bases from V and 4 from J, leaving 10 bases between them. CDR1 is LGHNT and CDR2 is FRNRAP in the germline V gene. As DNA, the CDR3 is TGTGCTAGTGGCCGTCCACCGTACAATGAGCAGTTCTTC. Amino acids: CASGRPPYNEQFF.

The chain couples TRBV7-8 to TRBJ2-1; 10 bases match TRBD2. Germline lookup yields CDR1 SGHVS and CDR2 FQNEAQ. The V and J ends lost 1 base and 2 bases, in that order; junction bases with no gene match: 8. The CDR3 runs 18 residues. The CDR3 protein is CASSLGLAGADAYNEQFF. For the CDR3, the DNA is TGTGCCAGCAGCTTAGGGCTAGCGGGGGCCGACGCCTACAATGAGCAGTTCTTC.

V usage is TRBV11-2 and J usage is TRBJ2-1; the match to TRBD1 covers 8 bases. V was clipped by 4 bases and J by 5 bases; unmatched bases: 7. The CDR3 has 15 residues. Germline CDR1 is SGHAT and CDR2 is FQNNGV. DNA of the CDR3: TGTGCCAGCAGCTATGGGGGGACAGGTAACAATGAGCAGTTCTTC. Translation gives CASSYGGTGNNEQFF.

This chain's CDR3 is CASSDSGSQTNEQFF. CDR3 sequence (DNA): TGTGCCAGCAGTGACTCAGGTAGCCAAACCAATGAGCAGTTCTTC. The genes are TRBV6-4 and TRBJ2-1, with D hard to call. This CDR3 comprises 15 residues. Germline loops: CDR1 MRHNA, CDR2 SNTAGT. V was shortened by 0 bases and J by 6 bases, with 12 bases between the two germline ends.

The chain recombines TRBV4-2 with TRBJ2-6; the D gene is possibly TRBD1 (5 bases). Germline values: CDR1 LGHNA, CDR2 YNFKEQ. The CDR3 totals 17 residues. V lost 0 bases and J lost 0, with 9 bases in between. The CDR3 region has the DNA TGTGCCAGCAGCCAAGATGGACAAAACTCTGGGGCCAACGTCCTGACTTTC. As protein: CASSQDGQNSGANVLTF.

J is TRBJ1-2 and V is TRBV4-1; 7 bases line up with TRBD1. Trimming removed 4 bases from V and 0 bases from J; junction bases left unmatched: 2. The germline V gene encodes CDR1 MGHRA and CDR2 YSYEKL. The CDR3 sequence is 14 residues long. The CDR3 bases are TGCGCCAGCAGCCGACAGGGAGCTAACTATGGCTACACCTTC. Amino acid sequence: CASSRQGANYGYTF.

This chain links TRBV7-9 with TRBJ2-1, with D possibly matching TRBD1 (6 bases). The V gene's germline CDR1 is SEHNR and CDR2 FQNEAQ (reference sequence). This CDR3 is 13 amino acids long. V was cut by 4 bases and J by 12 bases, with 16 bases left in between. The DNA of the CDR3 is TGTGCCAGCAGCTCAGAGGGGGACCATCGGCAGTTCTTC. Translation gives CASSSEGDHRQFF.

This chain uses TRBV28 with TRBJ2-5, with TRBD1 identical over 8 bases. There are 14 residues in the CDR3. CDR1 and CDR2 from the germline V gene are MDHEN and SYDVKM. J was trimmed by 1 base and V by 6 bases; bases with no gene match: 4. CDR3 loop: CASSTGGPQETQYF. The CDR3 nucleotides read TGTGCCAGCAGCACAGGGGGGCCCCAAGAGACCCAGTACTTC.

This sequence joins TRBV28 and TRBJ2-7; 7 bases align to TRBD1. The CDR3 has 16 amino acids. The V and J ends lost 0 bases and 1 base, in that order; junction bases with no gene match: 6. The germline V gene encodes CDR1 MDHEN and CDR2 SYDVKM. In DNA form, the CDR3 reads TGTGCCAGCAGTTTATGGATGGACAGGAGTTCCTACGAGCAGTACTTC. Translation: CASSLWMDRSSYEQYF.

The CDR3 DNA reads as TGTGCCAGCAGTTTAGGGGGCGGTGGGCAGTTCTTC. This translates into CASSLGGGGQFF. This chain joins TRBV27 and TRBJ2-1, with TRBD1 as a possible D gene (6 bases). The CDR3 loop spans 12 amino acids. Germline lookup yields CDR1 MNHEY and CDR2 SMNVEV (reference sequence). The V gene lost 2 bases and the J gene lost 12 bases, with 11 bases spanning the gap.

The rearrangement links TRBV21-1 to TRBJ1-6; TRBD1, as called in the table, went unchecked against the DNA. TRBV21-1 is a pseudogene. The CDR3 contains 17 residues. CDR3 bases: TGTGCCAGCAGCAATAAACCTACGACAGTTAGAGGATCACCCCTCCACTTT. The encoded protein is CASSNKPTTVRGSPLHF.

This clonotype came up once. The chain has TRBV30 and TRBJ1-5; possibly TRBD1 for D (5 bases). CDR3 length: 13 amino acids. CDR1 is GTSNPN and CDR2 is SVGIG in the germline V gene (reference sequence). Trimming cost V 2 bases and J 4 bases, with 9 bases left between them. Here the CDR3 reads CAWSTDTNQPQHF. As DNA, the CDR3 is TGTGCCTGGAGTACGGACACTAATCAGCCCCAGCATTTT.

The chain links TRBV6-2 or TRBV6-3 to TRBJ2-3, with D possibly being TRBD1 (6 bases). CDR3 length: 14 residues. Germline V gene data show CDR1 as MNHEY and CDR2 as SVGEGT. V was pared by 5 bases and J by 4 bases, with 13 bases between. The CDR3 nucleotides read TGTGCCAGCAGTCGCGCGACAGGTCCAGATACGCAGTATTTT. This codes for CASSRATGPDTQYF.

The rearrangement uses TRBV27 and TRBJ1-1; D might be TRBD1 (6 bases). Trimming took off 5 bases at V and 3 bases at J, with 19 bases between the two ends. This CDR3 contains 16 residues. Germline V gene data show CDR1 as MNHEY and CDR2 as SMNVEV (reference sequence). CDR3 sequence (DNA): TGTGCCAGCAGTCCCTCAACGGGACACTTTTACACTGAAGCTTTCTTT. Translating gives CASSPSTGHFYTEAFF.

CDR3 sequence reads: CSAPHSSNYGYTF. CDR3 nucleotides: TGCAGTGCGCCCCACAGCTCTAACTATGGCTACACCTTC. This chain joins TRBV20-1 and TRBJ1-2; D not certain. Trimming removed 6 bases at V and 0 bases at J, with 11 bases between. Germline V gene data show CDR1 as DFQATT and CDR2 as SNEGSKA (reference sequence). This CDR3 has 13 residues.

The J gene is TRBJ2-1, the V gene TRBV5-6, with 10 bases fitting TRBD2. The CDR3 totals 15 residues. Germline V CDR1 and CDR2: SGHDT, YYEEEE. Germline trimming cut 3 bases from V and 4 bases from J; bases unmatched to any gene: 4. CDR3 sequence (DNA): TGTGCCAGCAGCTCCGGACTAGCGGATTACAATGAGCAGTTCTTC. Amino acid sequence: CASSSGLADYNEQFF.